This T cell receptor beta chain was recorded in a study of metastatic and nonmetastatic thyroid tumors. A word on this clone: At one end, the junction sequence differs from germline, possibly due to a read error.

Among the patients, none had received any treatment before thyroid surgery. In germline, CDR1 is KGHSH, CDR2 LQKENI. This CDR3 is 16 amino acids long. TCRdb called clones again from the PCR reads with MiXCR. The sample consists of about 50,000 clones, 20% to 25% of them appearing once. This sequence joins TRBV18 and TRBJ1-5; maybe TRBD1 (5 bases). The sequencing sample was made of blood. This sequence originates from a female donor with papillary thyroid cancer or a benign thyroid nodule (not recorded which). Some clones in this sample may be carry-over from other donors' samples. CDR3 sequence: CASTPGGGGGNPPQHF. The CDR3 bases are TGTGCCAGCACACCGGGCGGGGGGGGAGGCAATCCGCCCCAGCATTTT.